The clone carrying this TCR beta chain occurred a few times. The target antigen is unknown. The entry originates in a study of T-cell reconstitution after alpha-beta-depleted transplantation in children. Findings of the study overall: Recipient T cells and thymic progenitors that survived were the source of the high TCRbeta diversity seen at day 60 in some patients. After one year, T-cell counts and TCRbeta diversity mostly came from new T cells. Expanded clones from the graft, numbering several hundred, reportedly supplied alpha-beta T cells about two months after transplant.

Unique molecular identifiers were used in preparing the TCRbeta library. TCRdb fed the PCR reads into MiXCR, producing one record per CDR3 protein. Among about 980,000 distinct CDR3 sequences, around 30% were seen once, and the ten largest hold over 25%. The TCR sequence derives from a boy in the first two years of life who had a stem cell transplant for SCID, so the T cells may come from the graft donor. Here the sequenced sample was PBMCs, mostly from graft donor cells, taken 360 days after TCRalphabeta/CD19-depleted stem cell transplant.

CDR3 nucleotide sequence: TGCGCCAGCAGCTTAAGGTCGATAACCTACGAGCAGTACTTC. Residues: CASSLRSITYEQYF. J is TRBJ2-7 and V is TRBV5-1; D is ambiguous. The CDR3 spans 14 residues. The V end lost 2 bases, the J end lost 2 bases, and 11 bases lay between the germline ends. Per the germline V gene, CDR1 is SGHRS and CDR2 is YFSETQ.